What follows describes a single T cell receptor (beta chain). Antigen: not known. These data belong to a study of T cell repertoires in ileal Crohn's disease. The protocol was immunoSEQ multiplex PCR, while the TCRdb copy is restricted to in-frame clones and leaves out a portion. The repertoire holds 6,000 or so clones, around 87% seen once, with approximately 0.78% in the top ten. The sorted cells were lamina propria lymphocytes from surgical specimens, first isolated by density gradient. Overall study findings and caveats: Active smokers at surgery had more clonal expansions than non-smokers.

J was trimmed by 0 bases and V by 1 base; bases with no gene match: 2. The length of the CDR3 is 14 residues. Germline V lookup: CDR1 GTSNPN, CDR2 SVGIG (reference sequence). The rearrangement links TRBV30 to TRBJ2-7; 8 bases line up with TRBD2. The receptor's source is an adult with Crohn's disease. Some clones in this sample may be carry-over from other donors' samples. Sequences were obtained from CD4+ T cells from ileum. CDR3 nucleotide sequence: TGTGCCTGGAGTGGCGCGGGGGGCTCCTACGAGCAGTACTTC. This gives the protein CAWSGAGGSYEQYF.